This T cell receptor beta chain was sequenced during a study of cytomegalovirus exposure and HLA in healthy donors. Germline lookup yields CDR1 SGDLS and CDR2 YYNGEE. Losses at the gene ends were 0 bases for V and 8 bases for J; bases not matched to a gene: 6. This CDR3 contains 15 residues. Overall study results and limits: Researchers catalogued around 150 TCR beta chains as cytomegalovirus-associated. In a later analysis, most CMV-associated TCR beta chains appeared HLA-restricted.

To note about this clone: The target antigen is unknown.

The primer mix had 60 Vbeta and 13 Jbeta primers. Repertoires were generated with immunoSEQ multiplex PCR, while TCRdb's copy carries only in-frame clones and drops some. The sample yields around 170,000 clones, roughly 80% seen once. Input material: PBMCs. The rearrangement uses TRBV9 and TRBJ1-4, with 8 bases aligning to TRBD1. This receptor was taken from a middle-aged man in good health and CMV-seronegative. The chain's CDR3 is CASSVEGQGGEKLFF. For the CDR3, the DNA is TGTGCCAGCAGCGTAGAAGGACAGGGAGGGGAAAAACTGTTTTTT.